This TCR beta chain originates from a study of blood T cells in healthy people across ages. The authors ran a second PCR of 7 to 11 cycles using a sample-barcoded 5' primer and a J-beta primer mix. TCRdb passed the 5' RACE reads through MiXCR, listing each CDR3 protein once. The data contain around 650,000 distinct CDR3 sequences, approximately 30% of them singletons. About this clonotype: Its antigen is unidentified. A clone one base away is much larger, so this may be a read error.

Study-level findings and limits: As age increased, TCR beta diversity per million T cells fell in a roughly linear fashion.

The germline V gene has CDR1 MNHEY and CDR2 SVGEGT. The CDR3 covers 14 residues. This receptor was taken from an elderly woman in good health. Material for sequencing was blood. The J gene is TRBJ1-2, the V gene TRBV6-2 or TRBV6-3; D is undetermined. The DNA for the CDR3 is TGTGCCAGCAGTTACTCTGTGGGGAACTATGACTACACCTTC. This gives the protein CASSYSVGNYDYTF.